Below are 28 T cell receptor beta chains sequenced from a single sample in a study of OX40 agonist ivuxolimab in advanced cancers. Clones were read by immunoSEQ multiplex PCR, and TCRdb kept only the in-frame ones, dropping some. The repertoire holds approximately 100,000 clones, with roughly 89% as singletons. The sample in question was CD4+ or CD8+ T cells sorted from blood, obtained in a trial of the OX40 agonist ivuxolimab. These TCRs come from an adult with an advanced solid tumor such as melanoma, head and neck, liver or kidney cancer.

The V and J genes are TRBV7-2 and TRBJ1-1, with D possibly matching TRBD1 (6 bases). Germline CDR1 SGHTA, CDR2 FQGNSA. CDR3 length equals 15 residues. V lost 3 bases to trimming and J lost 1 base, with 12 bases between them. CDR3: CASSFSTGGNTEAFF. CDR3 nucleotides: TGTGCCAGCAGCTTTTCGACAGGAGGGAACACTGAAGCTTTCTTT.

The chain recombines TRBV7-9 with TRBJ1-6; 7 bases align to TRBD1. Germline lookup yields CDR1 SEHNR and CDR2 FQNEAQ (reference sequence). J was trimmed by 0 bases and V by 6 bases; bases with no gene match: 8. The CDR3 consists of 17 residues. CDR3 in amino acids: CASRADRASSYNSPLHF. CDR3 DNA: TGTGCCAGCAGAGCTGACAGGGCTAGCTCCTATAATTCACCCCTCCACTTT.

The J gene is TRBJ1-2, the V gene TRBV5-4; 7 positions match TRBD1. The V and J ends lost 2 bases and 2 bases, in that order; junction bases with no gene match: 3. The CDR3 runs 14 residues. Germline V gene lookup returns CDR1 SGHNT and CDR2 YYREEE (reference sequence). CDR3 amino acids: CASSLKGQNYGYTF. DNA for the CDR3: TGTGCCAGCAGCTTAAAGGGACAGAACTATGGCTACACCTTC.

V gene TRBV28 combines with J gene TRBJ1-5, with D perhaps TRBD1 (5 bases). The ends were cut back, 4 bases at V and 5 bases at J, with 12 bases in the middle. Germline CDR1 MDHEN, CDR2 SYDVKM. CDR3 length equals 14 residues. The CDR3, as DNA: TGTGCCAGCAGTTCACATCAGGGACATCAGCCCCAGCATTTT. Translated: CASSSHQGHQPQHF.

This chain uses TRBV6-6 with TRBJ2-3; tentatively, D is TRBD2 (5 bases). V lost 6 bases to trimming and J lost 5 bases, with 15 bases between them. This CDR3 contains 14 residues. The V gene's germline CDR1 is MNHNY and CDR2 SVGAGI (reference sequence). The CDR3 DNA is TGTGCCAGCAGACACCCAACTAGTCTAGATACGCAGTATTTT. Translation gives CASRHPTSLDTQYF.

The CDR3 loop is CASSAAGGSGNTIYF. CDR3 DNA sequence: TGTGCCAGCAGCGCCGCAGGGGGGTCTGGAAACACCATATATTTT. V is TRBV7-8 and J is TRBJ1-3; 7 bases map to TRBD1. There are 15 residues in the CDR3. Looked up from germline, CDR1 is SGHVS and CDR2 is FQNEAQ. Unmatched junction bases numbered 5, after V lost 5 bases and J lost 1 base.

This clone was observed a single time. CDR3 loop: CASSPSGSGVTQYF. In DNA, the CDR3 is TGTGCCAGCAGCCCCAGTGGTAGCGGGGTGACCCAGTACTTC. The V call is TRBV7-2, the J call TRBJ2-5, with TRBD2 identical over 8 bases. The trim removed 5 bases at V and 7 bases at J, leaving 9 bases unmatched. Germline V gene data show CDR1 as SGHTA and CDR2 as FQGNSA. The length of the CDR3 is 14 residues.

CDR3 sequence reads: CASSAGGGTQYF. The CDR3 coding sequence is TGTGCCAGCAGTGCAGGGGGTGGTACGCAGTATTTT. The V gene is TRBV25-1, the J gene TRBJ2-3; TRBD1 aligns across 7 bases. Trimming removed 4 bases from V and 8 bases from J; junction bases left unmatched: 3. The CDR3 contains 12 residues. The germline CDR1 and CDR2 sequences are MGHDK and SYGVNS.

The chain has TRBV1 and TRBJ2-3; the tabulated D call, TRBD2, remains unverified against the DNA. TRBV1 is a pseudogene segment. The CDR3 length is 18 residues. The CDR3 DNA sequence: TGCACCAGCAGCCAAGCGGGGGGCCCCCGACCTAACACAGATACGCAGTATTTT. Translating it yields CTSSQAGGPRPNTDTQYF.

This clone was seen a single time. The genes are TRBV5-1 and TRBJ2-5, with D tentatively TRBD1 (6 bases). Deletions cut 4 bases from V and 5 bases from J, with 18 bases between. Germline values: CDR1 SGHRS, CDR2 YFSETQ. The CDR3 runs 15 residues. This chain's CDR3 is CASSLRDIRTETQYF. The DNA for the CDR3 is TGCGCCAGCAGCCTCCGGGACATCAGAACGGAGACCCAGTACTTC.

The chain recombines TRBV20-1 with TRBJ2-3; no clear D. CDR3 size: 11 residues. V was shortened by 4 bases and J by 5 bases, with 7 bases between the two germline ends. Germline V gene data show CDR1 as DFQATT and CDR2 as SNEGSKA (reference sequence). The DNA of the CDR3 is TGCAGTGCTAAGGGTTTAGATACGCAGTATTTT. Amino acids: CSAKGLDTQYF.

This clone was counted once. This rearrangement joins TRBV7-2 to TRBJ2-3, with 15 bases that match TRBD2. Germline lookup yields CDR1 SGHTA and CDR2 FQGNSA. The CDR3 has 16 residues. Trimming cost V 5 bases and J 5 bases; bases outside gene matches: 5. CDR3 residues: CASSRTSGGAGDTQYF. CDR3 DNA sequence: TGTGCCAGCAGCAGGACTAGCGGGGGGGCCGGAGATACGCAGTATTTT. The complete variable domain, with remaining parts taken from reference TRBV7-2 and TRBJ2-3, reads GAGVSQSPSNKVTEKGKDVELRCDPISGHTALYWYRQSLGQGLEFLIYFQGNSAPDKSGLPSDRFSAERTGGSVSTLTIQRTQQEDSAVYLCASSRTSGGAGDTQYFGPGTRLTVL.

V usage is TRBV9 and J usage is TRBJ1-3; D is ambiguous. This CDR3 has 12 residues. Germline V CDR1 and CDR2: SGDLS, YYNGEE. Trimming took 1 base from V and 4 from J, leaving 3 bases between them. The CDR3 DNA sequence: TGTGCCAGCAGCGTAATGGGAAACACCATATATTTT. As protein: CASSVMGNTIYF. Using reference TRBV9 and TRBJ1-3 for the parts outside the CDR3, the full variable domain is DSGVTQTPKHLITATGQRVTLRCSPRSGDLSVYWYQQSLDQGLQFLIQYYNGEERAKGNILERFSAQQFPDLHSELNLSSLELGDSALYFCASSVMGNTIYFGEGSWLTVV.

The CDR3 here is CASSLMGQMNTEAFF. The CDR3 region has the DNA TGTGCCAGCAGCTTGATGGGACAGATGAACACTGAAGCTTTCTTT. The chain recombines TRBV5-8 with TRBJ1-1; 7 positions match TRBD1. V dropped 1 base and J dropped 0; count of bases not matched to a gene: 3. CDR1 and CDR2 from the germline V gene are SGHTS and YDEGEE. CDR3 length: 15 amino acids.

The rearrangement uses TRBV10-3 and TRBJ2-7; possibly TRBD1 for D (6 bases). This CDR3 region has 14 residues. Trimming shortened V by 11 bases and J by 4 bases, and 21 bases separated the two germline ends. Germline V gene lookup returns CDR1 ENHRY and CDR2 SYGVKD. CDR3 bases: TGTGCCGTACAAGCCGGGACAACCCGGTACGAGCAGTACTTC. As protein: CAVQAGTTRYEQYF.

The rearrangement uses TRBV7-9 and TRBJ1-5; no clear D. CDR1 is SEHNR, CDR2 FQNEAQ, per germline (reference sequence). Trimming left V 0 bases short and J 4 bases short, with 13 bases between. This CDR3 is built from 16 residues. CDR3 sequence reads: CASSLALGMGNQPQHF. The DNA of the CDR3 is TGTGCCAGCAGCTTAGCGCTTGGTATGGGAAATCAGCCCCAGCATTTT.

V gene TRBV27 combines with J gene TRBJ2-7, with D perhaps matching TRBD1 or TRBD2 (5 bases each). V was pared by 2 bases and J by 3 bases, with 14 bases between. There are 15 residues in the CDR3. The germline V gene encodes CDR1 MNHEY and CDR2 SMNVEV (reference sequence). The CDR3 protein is CASSLRGEEHYEQYF. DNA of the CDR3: TGTGCCAGCAGTTTAAGAGGGGAAGAGCACTACGAGCAGTACTTC.

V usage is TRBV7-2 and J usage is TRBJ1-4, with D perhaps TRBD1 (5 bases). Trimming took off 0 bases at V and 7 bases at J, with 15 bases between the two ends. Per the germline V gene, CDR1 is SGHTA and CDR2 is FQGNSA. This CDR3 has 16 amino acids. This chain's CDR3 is CASSLASGGKSEKLFF. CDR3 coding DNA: TGTGCCAGCAGCTTAGCGTCCGGGGGAAAGAGTGAAAAACTGTTTTTT.

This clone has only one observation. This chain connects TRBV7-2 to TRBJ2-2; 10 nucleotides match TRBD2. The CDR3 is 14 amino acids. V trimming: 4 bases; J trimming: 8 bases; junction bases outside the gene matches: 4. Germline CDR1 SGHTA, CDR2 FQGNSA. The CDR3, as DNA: TGTGCCAGCAGCTCAACGGGACTAGCGGGGGAGCTGTTTTTT. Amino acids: CASSSTGLAGELFF.

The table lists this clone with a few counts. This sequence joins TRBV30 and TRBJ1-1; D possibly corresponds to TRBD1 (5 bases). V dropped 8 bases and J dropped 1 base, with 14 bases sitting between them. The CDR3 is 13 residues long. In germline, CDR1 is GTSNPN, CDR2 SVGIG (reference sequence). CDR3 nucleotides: TGTGCCAGAGCCGGGACTTGGAACACTGAAGCTTTCTTT. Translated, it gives CARAGTWNTEAFF.

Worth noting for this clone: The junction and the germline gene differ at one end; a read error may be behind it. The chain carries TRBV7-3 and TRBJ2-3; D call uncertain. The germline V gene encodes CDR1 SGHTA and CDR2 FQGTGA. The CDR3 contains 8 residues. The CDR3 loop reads CASIFPLF. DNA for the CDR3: TGTGCCAGCATTTTCCCCCTCTTT.

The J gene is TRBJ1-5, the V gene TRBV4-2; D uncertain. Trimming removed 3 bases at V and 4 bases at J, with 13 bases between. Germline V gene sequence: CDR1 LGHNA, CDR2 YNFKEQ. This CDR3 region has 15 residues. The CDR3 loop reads CASSQERGQNQPQHF. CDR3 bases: TGTGCCAGCAGCCAGGAGCGAGGCCAAAATCAGCCCCAGCATTTT.

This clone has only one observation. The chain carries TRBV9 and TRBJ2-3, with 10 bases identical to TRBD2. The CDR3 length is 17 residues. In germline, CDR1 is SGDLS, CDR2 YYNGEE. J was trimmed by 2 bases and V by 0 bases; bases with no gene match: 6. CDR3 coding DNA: TGTGCCAGCAGCGTAGGGGTTAGCGGGGGGACCACAGATACGCAGTATTTT. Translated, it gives CASSVGVSGGTTDTQYF.

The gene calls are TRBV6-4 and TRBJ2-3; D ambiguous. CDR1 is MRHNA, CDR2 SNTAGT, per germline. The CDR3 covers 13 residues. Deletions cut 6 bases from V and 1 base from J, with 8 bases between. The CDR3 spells CASRVDGTDTQYF. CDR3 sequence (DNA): TGTGCCAGCAGGGTAGACGGCACAGATACGCAGTATTTT.

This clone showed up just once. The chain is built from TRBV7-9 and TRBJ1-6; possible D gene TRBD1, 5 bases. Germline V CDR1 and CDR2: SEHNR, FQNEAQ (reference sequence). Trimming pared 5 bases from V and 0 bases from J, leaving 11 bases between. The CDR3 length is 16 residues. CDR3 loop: CASSPGVVSYNSPLHF. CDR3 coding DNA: TGTGCCAGCAGCCCGGGGGTAGTCTCCTATAATTCACCCCTCCACTTT.

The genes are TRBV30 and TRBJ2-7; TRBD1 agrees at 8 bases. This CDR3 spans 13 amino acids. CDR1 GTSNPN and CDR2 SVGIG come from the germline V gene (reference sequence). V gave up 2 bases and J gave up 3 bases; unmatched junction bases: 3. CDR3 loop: CAWSPRGRYEQYF. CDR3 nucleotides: TGTGCCTGGAGTCCCAGGGGGCGCTACGAGCAGTACTTC.

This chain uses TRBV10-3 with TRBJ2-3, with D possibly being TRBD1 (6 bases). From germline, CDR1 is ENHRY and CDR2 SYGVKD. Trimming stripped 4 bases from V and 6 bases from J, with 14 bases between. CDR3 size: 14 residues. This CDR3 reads CAISGDTHGDTQYF. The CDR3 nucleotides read TGTGCCATCAGTGGGGACACCCATGGGGATACGCAGTATTTT.

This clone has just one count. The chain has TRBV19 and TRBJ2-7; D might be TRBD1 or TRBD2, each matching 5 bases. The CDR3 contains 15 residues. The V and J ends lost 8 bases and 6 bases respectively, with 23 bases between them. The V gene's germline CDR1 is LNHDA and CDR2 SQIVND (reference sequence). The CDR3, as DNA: TGTGCCAGTGGCATGACCGGGACCCCGGGGTTCGAGCAGTACTTC. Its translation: CASGMTGTPGFEQYF.